The present TCR beta chain was sequenced within a study of blood T cell repertoires in COVID-19. Looking at the study overall: The study drew acute and convalescent COVID-19 samples from the United States, Italy and Spain. T cells, B-cell-depleted T cells, or PBMCs supplied cDNA or gDNA.

In the authors' methods: By means of reference gene primer amplification, nucleated cell counts were estimated. Only in-frame clones appear in the TCRdb table, and some are missing; sequencing was by immunoSEQ multiplex PCR. For V, J and clone size, that table is used; D and trimming come from the DNA. The data hold 99,000 or so clones, with 81% observed a single time. This clone was observed once. The germline V gene encodes CDR1 GTSNPN and CDR2 SVGIG (reference sequence). V was trimmed by 1 base and J by 2 bases, leaving 9 bases between them. The CDR3 extends over 14 amino acids. Input material: peripheral blood. This clonotype was sampled from a woman between 65 and 79 years old with acute or convalescent COVID-19. This sequence joins TRBV30 and TRBJ2-1, with TRBD1 as a possible D gene (5 bases). CDR3 sequence (DNA): TGTGCCTGGAGTGAGGGGATTGCCTACAATGAGCAGTTCTTC. It is translated as CAWSEGIAYNEQFF.